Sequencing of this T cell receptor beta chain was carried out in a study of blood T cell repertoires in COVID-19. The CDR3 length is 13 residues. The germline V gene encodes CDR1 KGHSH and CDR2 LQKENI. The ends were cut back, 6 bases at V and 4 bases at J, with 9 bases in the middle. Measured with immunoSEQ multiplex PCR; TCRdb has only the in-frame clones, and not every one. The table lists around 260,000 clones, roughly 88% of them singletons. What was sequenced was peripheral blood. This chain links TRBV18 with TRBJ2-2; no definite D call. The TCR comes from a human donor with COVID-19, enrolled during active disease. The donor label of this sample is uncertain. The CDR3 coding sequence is TGTGCCAGCTCCCCCCTCAGCACCGGGGAGCTGTTTTTT. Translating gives CASSPLSTGELFF.